This T cell receptor (beta chain) was found in a study of blood T cell repertoires in COVID-19. Study at large: T cells, B-cell-depleted T cells, or PBMCs supplied cDNA or gDNA.

Only one count was recorded for this clone. Methods used by the authors: Amplification of reference gene primers was used by the study to estimate nucleated cell counts. Produced via immunoSEQ multiplex PCR; TCRdb's table is partial and in-frame only. V, J and clone size are those of that table, while D and trimming were read from the DNA. Found here are approximately 190,000 clones, 75% to 90% of them singletons; the top ten hold 5.5% to 8.5%. The CDR3 is 13 residues long. In germline, CDR1 is SQVTM, CDR2 ANQGSEA. The ends lost 7 bases at V and 2 bases at J; junction bases unmatched: 6. The TCR sequence derives from a man between 60 and 70 years old with acute or convalescent COVID-19. Sequenced material: peripheral blood. The rearrangement uses TRBV29-1 and TRBJ2-3; TRBD2 matches 7 bases. Here the CDR3 DNA reads TGCAGCGGCGGGGGATCGGACACAGATACGCAGTATTTT. This encodes CSGGGSDTDTQYF.